The 3 T cell receptor beta chains in this list originate from one sample, sequenced in a study of T cells expressing NK-cell markers. TCRdb reanalyzed the 5' RACE reads and collapses them to one entry per CDR3 protein, without DNA. The sample table includes some 110,000 distinct CDR3 sequences. The sample consisted of blood T cells: a sorted CD56 or NKG2C T cell subset, CD4+ or CD8+ T cells, or bulk PBMC T cells (not recorded which). The receptors come from a woman aged 18-70 years in good health.

This chain uses TRBV5-1 with TRBJ2-5; TCRdb returns TRBD2, unconfirmable since there is no DNA. The CDR3 length is 13 residues. Germline lookup yields CDR1 SGHRS and CDR2 YFSETQ. The CDR3 here is CASSYLAGETQYF.

The chain combines TRBV12-3 or TRBV12-4 with TRBJ2-5; TCRdb names TRBD1, which stays unverified in the absence of DNA. The length of the CDR3 is 15 residues. This CDR3 is CASSQPGQLQETQYF.

This rearrangement joins TRBV12-3 or TRBV12-4 to TRBJ2-3; the TCRdb call, TRBD2, lacks DNA for checking. The CDR3 totals 17 residues. This chain's CDR3 is CASSPPLKREQADTQYF.